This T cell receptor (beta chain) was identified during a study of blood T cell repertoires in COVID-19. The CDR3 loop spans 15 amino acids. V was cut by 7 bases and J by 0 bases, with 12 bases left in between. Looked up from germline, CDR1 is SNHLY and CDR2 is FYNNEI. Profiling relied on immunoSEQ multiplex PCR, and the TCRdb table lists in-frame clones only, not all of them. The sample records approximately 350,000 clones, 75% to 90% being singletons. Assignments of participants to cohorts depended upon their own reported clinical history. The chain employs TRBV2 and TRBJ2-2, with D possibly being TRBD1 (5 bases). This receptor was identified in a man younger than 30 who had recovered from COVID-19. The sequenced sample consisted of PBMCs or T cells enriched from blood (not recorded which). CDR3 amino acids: CASIRTGPNTGELFF. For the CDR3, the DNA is TGTGCCAGCATTAGAACAGGACCGAACACCGGGGAGCTGTTTTTT.